These 22 T cell receptor beta chains were all obtained from the same sample, sequenced in a study of technical replicates of blood from a few donors. Assay: immunoSEQ multiplex PCR; the TCRdb copy retains only in-frame clones and omits some. Here the sample spans fewer than 80,000 clones, about 90% being singletons. Sequenced material: PBMCs. The receptors shown here come from a human donor in good health. Some clones in this sample may be carry-over from other donors' samples.

The V gene is TRBV7-6, the J gene TRBJ2-3, with D possibly being TRBD2 (5 bases). V lost 4 bases, J lost 2 bases, and 19 bases lay in between. Germline values: CDR1 SGHVS, CDR2 FNYEAQ. This CDR3 is built from 17 residues. The CDR3 loop is CASSSRGKKGPTDTQYF. For the CDR3, the DNA is TGTGCCAGCAGCTCTAGAGGGAAAAAAGGGCCCACAGATACGCAGTATTTT.

This clone was detected a few times. V gene TRBV7-2 combines with J gene TRBJ2-5, with a weak D call TRBD2 (7 bases). CDR1 is SGHTA, CDR2 FQGNSA, per germline. CDR3 length: 13 residues. V was shortened by 4 bases and J by 6 bases, with 12 bases between the two germline ends. The CDR3 sequence: CASSSGGGKTQYF. In nucleotides, the CDR3 is TGTGCCAGCAGCTCGGGGGGCGGAAAGACCCAGTACTTC.

V is TRBV7-8 and J is TRBJ2-3; D perhaps matches TRBD2 (6 bases). Trimming took off 3 bases at V and 1 base at J, with 11 bases between the two ends. CDR3 length: 15 amino acids. Germline V gene lookup returns CDR1 SGHVS and CDR2 FQNEAQ. The DNA for the CDR3 is TGTGCCAGCAGCTTCCCGGGACTGCGCACAGATACGCAGTATTTT. Translating gives CASSFPGLRTDTQYF.

This clone was counted once. This chain links TRBV7-8 with TRBJ1-1; D not certain. The germline V gene encodes CDR1 SGHVS and CDR2 FQNEAQ. The V and J ends lost 5 bases and 11 bases respectively, with 18 bases between them. This CDR3 has 13 residues. The CDR3 protein is CASSQPGVGSAFF. In DNA form, the CDR3 reads TGTGCCAGCAGCCAGCCGGGTGTGGGTTCGGCTTTCTTT. The whole variable domain, remainder taken from reference TRBV7-8 and TRBJ1-1, is GAGVSQSPRYKVAKRGQDVALRCDPISGHVSLFWYQQALGQGPEFLTYFQNEAQLDKSGLPSDRFFAERPEGSVSTLKIQRTQQEDSAVYLCASSQPGVGSAFFGQGTRLTVV.

This clone was detected only once. The chain combines TRBV5-6 with TRBJ2-1; D is unclear. Germline V gene lookup returns CDR1 SGHDT and CDR2 YYEEEE. The CDR3 has 12 residues. V was clipped by 3 bases and J by 4 bases, with 5 bases between them. The CDR3 is CASSWQYNEQFF. CDR3 bases: TGTGCCAGCAGCTGGCAGTACAATGAGCAGTTCTTC. The full variable domain, completed using reference TRBV5-6 and TRBJ2-1, is DAGVTQSPTHLIKTRGQQVTLRCSPKSGHDTVSWYQQALGQGPQFIFQYYEEEERQRGNFPDRFSGHQFPNYSSELNVNALLLGDSALYLCASSWQYNEQFFGPGTRLTVL.

This rearrangement joins TRBV5-4 to TRBJ2-1, with D possibly matching TRBD2 (6 bases). Trimming removed 4 bases at V and 8 bases at J, with 16 bases between. The germline V gene encodes CDR1 SGHNT and CDR2 YYREEE (reference sequence). This CDR3 spans 14 amino acids. Here the CDR3 reads CASSPGLPNDEQFF. The CDR3, as DNA: TGTGCCAGCAGCCCTGGACTACCCAACGATGAGCAGTTCTTC.

V and J are TRBV14 and TRBJ1-6, with 7 bases aligning to TRBD1. This CDR3 contains 14 residues. V was pared by 4 bases and J by 7 bases, with 4 bases of the junction left unmatched. Germline CDR1 SGHDN, CDR2 FVKESK. The CDR3 protein is CASSLGTANSPLHF. CDR3 DNA: TGTGCCAGCAGCCTCGGGACAGCCAATTCACCCCTCCACTTT. Full variable domain (remainder filled in from reference TRBV14 and TRBJ1-6): EAGVTQFPSHSVIEKGQTVTLRCDPISGHDNLYWYRRVMGKEIKFLLHFVKESKQDESGMPNNRFLAERTGGTYSTLKVQPAELEDSGVYFCASSLGTANSPLHFGNGTRLTVT.

The chain links TRBV6-6 to TRBJ2-7; 7 bases fit TRBD1. In germline, CDR1 is MNHNY, CDR2 SVGAGI (reference sequence). Germline trimming cut 6 bases from V and 2 bases from J; bases unmatched to any gene: 10. CDR3 size: 15 residues. The DNA for the CDR3 is TGTGCCAGCAGCCCCACCGGGACAGATACCTACGAGCAGTACTTC. As protein: CASSPTGTDTYEQYF.

The chain links TRBV11-2 to TRBJ1-1, with D perhaps matching TRBD1 (5 bases). The germline V gene encodes CDR1 SGHAT and CDR2 FQNNGV. V was cut by 5 bases and J by 3 bases, with 22 bases left in between. This CDR3 has 17 amino acids. CDR3 sequence (DNA): TGTGCCAGCAGCCCCCGAAAAGGCGGCGGGGGTTACACTGAAGCTTTCTTT. This translates into CASSPRKGGGGYTEAFF.

The chain combines TRBV20-1 with TRBJ1-3; D remains unclear. Germline CDR1 is DFQATT and CDR2 is SNEGSKA (reference sequence). The length of the CDR3 is 11 residues. CDR3 sequence: CSLLTGNTIYF. In nucleotides, the CDR3 is TGCTCTTTGCTAACCGGAAACACCATATATTTT.

J is TRBJ2-5 and V is TRBV5-1; 9 nucleotides match TRBD1. Germline V gene data show CDR1 as SGHRS and CDR2 as YFSETQ. This CDR3 comprises 17 residues. Trimming took 1 base from V and 4 from J; bases not matched to a gene: 11. The CDR3 region is CASSLYFPTGGTETQYF. DNA of the CDR3: TGCGCCAGCAGCTTGTATTTCCCCACAGGGGGCACAGAGACCCAGTACTTC.

This chain links TRBV5-1 with TRBJ2-3, with TRBD2 matching over 9 bases. The trim removed 6 bases at V and 2 bases at J, leaving 7 bases unmatched. The germline gives CDR1 SGHRS, CDR2 YFSETQ. CDR3 length: 15 amino acids. The CDR3 DNA follows: TGCGCCAGCAAACCGGGACTAGCAGTCACAGATACGCAGTATTTT. It encodes CASKPGLAVTDTQYF. The whole variable domain, remainder taken from reference TRBV5-1 and TRBJ2-3, is KAGVTQTPRYLIKTRGQQVTLSCSPISGHRSVSWYQQTPGQGLQFLFEYFSETQRNKGNFPGRFSGRQFSNSRSEMNVSTLELGDSALYLCASKPGLAVTDTQYFGPGTRLTVL.

The chain recombines TRBV4-1 with TRBJ2-3; D is possibly TRBD2 (6 bases). With 1 base removed from V and 3 bases from J, the gap between germline ends came to 11 bases. There are 15 residues in the CDR3. CDR1 MGHRA and CDR2 YSYEKL come from the germline V gene. The CDR3 DNA is TGCGCCAGCAGCCAAGTAACCGGGAGTACAGATACGCAGTATTTT. Residues: CASSQVTGSTDTQYF.

This chain links TRBV6-5 with TRBJ2-5; TRBD1 aligns across 7 bases. Germline V gene sequence: CDR1 MNHEY, CDR2 SVGAGI. This CDR3 contains 14 residues. V lost 0 bases and J lost 4; bases outside the gene matches: 2. The CDR3 reads CASSYSHRGETQYF. As DNA, the CDR3 is TGTGCCAGCAGTTACTCGCACAGGGGAGAGACCCAGTACTTC.

V is TRBV7-2 and J is TRBJ2-5; the match to TRBD2 covers 10 bases. The germline gives CDR1 SGHTA, CDR2 FQGNSA. The CDR3 contains 15 residues. Trimming took 5 bases from V and 6 from J; bases not matched to a gene: 9. CDR3 in amino acids: CASSPEAGGSQTQYF. In DNA form, the CDR3 reads TGTGCCAGCAGCCCCGAAGCGGGGGGGTCCCAGACCCAGTACTTC.

A remark on this clone: The identical CDR3 is also encoded by other nucleotide sequences in the sample. The chain joins TRBV2 to TRBJ2-7; D not certain. V was clipped by 5 bases and J by 4 bases, with 6 bases between them. Germline loops: CDR1 SNHLY, CDR2 FYNNEI. CDR3 length: 11 amino acids. Written as DNA, the CDR3 is TGTGCCAGCAGTCTGAGTTACGAGCAGTACTTC. Translating gives CASSLSYEQYF.

The CDR3 nucleotides read TGTGCCAGCAGCCAAGAGGTGACGATAGCGGGCTACACAGATACGCAGTATTTT. Translation: CASSQEVTIAGYTDTQYF. The chain recombines TRBV4-2 with TRBJ2-3; 7 nucleotides match TRBD2. V was clipped by 0 bases and J by 2 bases; unmatched bases: 11. Germline lookup yields CDR1 LGHNA and CDR2 YNFKEQ. This CDR3 contains 18 residues.

The rearrangement uses TRBV11-2 and TRBJ2-1; the D is unclear. The germline CDR1 and CDR2 sequences are SGHAT and FQNNGV. The V gene lost 1 base and the J gene lost 2 bases, with 6 bases spanning the gap. The length of the CDR3 is 14 residues. CDR3 in DNA: TGTGCCAGCAGCTTAGCCAGTACCTACAATGAGCAGTTCTTC. Its translation is CASSLASTYNEQFF.

The genes are TRBV9 and TRBJ2-5; TRBD2 is a possible D gene (6 bases). The CDR3 loop spans 14 amino acids. V was pared by 1 base and J by 1 base, with 8 bases between. Germline values: CDR1 SGDLS, CDR2 YYNGEE. The chain's CDR3 is CASSVYGGQETQYF. As DNA, the CDR3 is TGTGCCAGCAGCGTATACGGGGGCCAAGAGACCCAGTACTTC.

The V gene is TRBV6-1, the J gene TRBJ1-2; D unresolved. V was trimmed by 4 bases and J by 2 bases, leaving 14 bases between them. Germline lookup yields CDR1 MNHNS and CDR2 SASEGT. The length of the CDR3 is 15 residues. CDR3 in amino acids: CASSVVSGGNYGYTF. In DNA, the CDR3 is TGTGCCAGCAGTGTAGTCAGTGGAGGGAACTATGGCTACACCTTC.

This chain links TRBV5-5 with TRBJ2-5; 9 nucleotides align to TRBD2. J lost 5 bases, V lost 4 bases, and 3 bases had no gene match. This CDR3 has 13 amino acids. Germline V gives CDR1 SGHKS, CDR2 YYEKEE (reference sequence). The CDR3 sequence: CASSVLAGETQYF. For the CDR3, the DNA is TGTGCCAGCAGCGTACTAGCGGGCGAGACCCAGTACTTC.

This clone occurred once. This chain joins TRBV5-1 and TRBJ1-2, with 7 bases identical to TRBD1. V shed 4 bases and J 4 bases; nucleotides not matched to a gene: 7. The CDR3 length is 14 residues. From germline, CDR1 is SGHRS and CDR2 YFSETQ. In nucleotides, the CDR3 is TGCGCCAGCAGCCTCGGACAGGAGCCCTATGGCTACACCTTC. It is translated as CASSLGQEPYGYTF.